This T cell receptor beta chain was profiled in a study of cytomegalovirus exposure and HLA in healthy donors. Notes on the study in general: Segments of the TCR beta V type were, in most cases, productive about 90% or about 30% of the time in an earlier analysis. A later analysis showed TCR association rates differing by HLA locus, peaking at DRB1 and lowest at HLA-C. TCR beta chains numbering some 160 were designated cytomegalovirus-associated. Reportedly, HLA-A and HLA-B alleles of most subjects were accurately predicted from TCR beta.

60 Vbeta and 13 Jbeta primers were used in PCR. Produced via immunoSEQ multiplex PCR; TCRdb's table is partial and in-frame only. The table shows around 190,000 clones, with roughly 75% occurring only once. As for this clone: As yet, its antigen is unknown.

The CDR3 has 16 residues. The V segment lost 2 bases and the J segment 5 bases; nucleotides outside the gene matches: 11. Input material: PBMCs. The chain joins TRBV23-1 to TRBJ2-7, with 8 nucleotides matching TRBD1. TRBV23-1 is recorded as an ORF, its role being uncertain. This TCR derives from a man aged 25-45 years in good health and CMV-seropositive. The CDR3 reads CASSQGPRGLWDEQYF. The DNA for the CDR3 is TGCGCCAGCAGTCAAGGCCCCAGGGGGCTATGGGACGAGCAGTACTTC.